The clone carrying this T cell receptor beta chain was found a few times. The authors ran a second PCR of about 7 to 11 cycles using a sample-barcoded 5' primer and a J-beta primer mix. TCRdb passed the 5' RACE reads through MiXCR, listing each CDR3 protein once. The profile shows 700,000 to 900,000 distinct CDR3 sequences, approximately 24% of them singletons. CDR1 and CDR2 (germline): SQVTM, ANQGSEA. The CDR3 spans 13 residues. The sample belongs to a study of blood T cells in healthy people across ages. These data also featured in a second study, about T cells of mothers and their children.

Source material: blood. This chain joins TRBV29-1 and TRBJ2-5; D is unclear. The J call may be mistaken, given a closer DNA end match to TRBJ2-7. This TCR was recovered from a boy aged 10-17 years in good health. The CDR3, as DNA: TGCAGCGTTGAAGGCAGGCGATCCTACGAGCAGTACTTC. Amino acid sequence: CSVEGRRSYEQYF.